One sample yielded the 20 T cell receptor beta chains listed below, sequenced in a study of glioma-infiltrating T cells. Amplification of TCR alpha and beta CDR3 regions from RNA used iRepertoire nested multiplex PCR. TCRdb called the multiplex PCR reads again in MiXCR, with one record for every CDR3 protein. The table has approximately 400,000 distinct CDR3 sequences, around 45% seen once. Input material: glioma tissue, nonneoplastic brain tissue, or PBMCs (not recorded which). Receptors originate from a human donor with low-grade glioma or glioblastoma, undergoing nonglioma brain surgery, or in good health (not recorded which).

J is TRBJ2-1 and V is TRBV6-2 or TRBV6-3; D is perhaps TRBD2 (6 bases). V was shortened by 6 bases and J by 3 bases, with 15 bases between the two germline ends. CDR1 MNHEY and CDR2 SVGEGT come from the germline V gene. This CDR3 spans 15 amino acids. The CDR3 bases are TGTGCCAGCAGGGTGACTAGGGGAATCTACAATGAGCAGTTCTTC. Protein product: CASRVTRGIYNEQFF.

CDR3 sequence (DNA): TGTGCCAGCAGTTCCCGACAGGGGGCGTTTACTGAAGCTTTCTTT. Its protein is CASSSRQGAFTEAFF. The genes are TRBV27 and TRBJ1-1, with TRBD1 identical over 10 bases. Germline V gene sequence: CDR1 MNHEY, CDR2 SMNVEV (reference sequence). Losses at the gene ends were 4 bases for V and 5 bases for J; bases not matched to a gene: 7. The CDR3 runs to 15 residues.

This chain connects TRBV19 to TRBJ2-2; possibly TRBD1 for D (6 bases). The germline V gene encodes CDR1 LNHDA and CDR2 SQIVND (reference sequence). The germline V and J ends were trimmed by 1 base and 4 bases, with 16 bases remaining between them. The CDR3 is 17 residues long. CDR3 region: CASSIAGRGVGTGELFF. CDR3 DNA sequence: TGTGCCAGTAGTATAGCTGGCAGGGGAGTTGGCACCGGGGAGCTGTTTTTT.

As regards this clonotype: A junction end diverges from the germline sequence, so it may reflect a read error. The genes are TRBV27 and TRBJ1-5; D ambiguous. The CDR3 is 15 residues long. Germline V gives CDR1 MNHEY, CDR2 SMNVEV (reference sequence). The CDR3 protein is CASTLGLGFNQPQHF. CDR3 nucleotide sequence: TGTGCCAGCACTTTAGGTTTAGGGTTCAATCAGCCCCAACATTTT.

V gene TRBV20-1 combines with J gene TRBJ2-5; 7 bases are shared with TRBD1. Germline CDR1 DFQATT, CDR2 SNEGSKA (reference sequence). The CDR3 spans 15 residues. The V and J ends lost 1 base and 5 bases, in that order; junction bases with no gene match: 10. This CDR3 reads CSARGVTGDTETQYF. CDR3 DNA: TGCAGTGCTAGAGGGGTCACAGGGGATACGGAGACCCAGTACTTC.

This clonotype was observed a handful of times. The V call is TRBV7-9, the J call TRBJ1-6; 9 nucleotides align to TRBD1. Per the germline V gene, CDR1 is SEHNR and CDR2 is FQNEAQ (reference sequence). This CDR3 contains 15 residues. V was clipped by 4 bases and J by 10 bases; unmatched bases: 8. CDR3: CASSSTQGAGSPLHF. The CDR3 nucleotides read TGTGCCAGCAGCTCAACACAGGGGGCAGGCTCACCCCTCCACTTT.

Remarks on this clonotype: Compared with germline, one end of the junction differs, possibly owing to a read error. The rearrangement joins TRBV15 to TRBJ2-1; D is ambiguous. The CDR3 runs to 15 residues. CDR1 is LNHNV and CDR2 is YYDKDF in the germline V gene (reference sequence). CDR3 amino acids: CAASSLGAGYNEQFF. CDR3 sequence (DNA): TGTGCCGCCAGCAGCCTGGGCGCTGGCTACAATGAGCAGTTCTTC.

The chain has TRBV7-2 and TRBJ1-1; the match to TRBD1 covers 7 bases. The CDR3 spans 12 residues. Unmatched junction bases numbered 6, after V lost 4 bases and J lost 10 bases. CDR1 and CDR2 (germline): SGHTA, FQGNSA. The CDR3 loop is CASSSQGGPAFF. As DNA, the CDR3 is TGTGCCAGCAGCTCCCAGGGGGGACCAGCTTTCTTT. Combining the CDR3 with reference TRBV7-2 and TRBJ1-1 gives the whole variable domain GAGVSQSPSNKVTEKGKDVELRCDPISGHTALYWYRQSLGQGLEFLIYFQGNSAPDKSGLPSDRFSAERTGGSVSTLTIQRTQQEDSAVYLCASSSQGGPAFFGQGTRLTVV.

The gene calls are TRBV24-1 and TRBJ1-6, with TRBD1 as a possible D gene (5 bases). Germline V gene sequence: CDR1 KGHDR, CDR2 SFDVKD. V gave up 4 bases and J gave up 7 bases, with 16 bases separating them. The CDR3 totals 16 residues. CDR3 loop: CATSDPPRDGNSPLHF. Written as DNA, the CDR3 is TGTGCCACCAGTGACCCACCACGGGACGGAAATTCACCCCTCCACTTT.

The chain couples TRBV5-1 to TRBJ1-4; no clear D gene. Germline loops: CDR1 SGHRS, CDR2 YFSETQ. Trimming stripped 4 bases from V and 8 bases from J, with 12 bases between. This CDR3 has 13 residues. DNA of the CDR3: TGCGCCAGCAGCGACGCCAGTCAGGAAAAACTGTTTTTT. It encodes CASSDASQEKLFF.

The chain carries TRBV5-4 and TRBJ2-2, with D perhaps TRBD1 or TRBD2 (5 bases each). Between the trimmed V and J ends, which lost 3 bases and 2 bases, there was a span of 14 bases. The CDR3 has 16 amino acids. Germline V CDR1 and CDR2: SGHNT, YYREEE (reference sequence). CDR3 DNA: TGTGCCAGCAGCTCAGATGAGGGGTTAAACACCGGGGAGCTGTTTTTT. Translated: CASSSDEGLNTGELFF. The variable domain in full, with the rest retrieved from reference TRBV5-4 and TRBJ2-2, is ETGVTQSPTHLIKTRGQQVTLRCSSQSGHNTVSWYQQALGQGPQFIFQYYREEENGRGNFPPRFSGLQFPNYSSELNVNALELDDSALYLCASSSDEGLNTGELFFGEGSRLTVL.

Ten or more counts support this clonotype. The rearrangement links TRBV6-6 to TRBJ2-3, with D perhaps matching TRBD2 (5 bases). The germline V gene has CDR1 MNHNY and CDR2 SVGAGI (reference sequence). V dropped 2 bases and J dropped 0 bases, with 9 bases sitting between them. The CDR3 totals 15 residues. This CDR3 is CASSYRGLSTDTQYF. DNA of the CDR3: TGTGCCAGCAGTTACCGGGGATTGAGCACAGATACGCAGTATTTT.

This clonotype was seen ten or more times. This chain joins TRBV27 and TRBJ1-5; D perhaps matches TRBD1 (5 bases). Germline V CDR1 and CDR2: MNHEY, SMNVEV (reference sequence). The CDR3 is made up of 15 amino acids. V was cut by 0 bases and J by 4 bases, with 10 bases left in between. This CDR3 is CASSLSTAYNQPQHF. The DNA of the CDR3 is TGTGCCAGCAGTTTATCGACAGCCTATAATCAGCCCCAGCATTTT.

Turning to this clonotype: A junction boundary mismatches the germline segment, possibly from a read error. The chain links TRBV7-2 to TRBJ2-5; D gene uncertain. Germline CDR1 reads SGHTA; CDR2 reads FQGNSA. This CDR3 has 15 residues. DNA for the CDR3: TGTGCCAGCAGCCCCACCACCGGGCCGCAAGAGACCCAATACTTC. It specifies CASSPTTGPQETQYF.

This clonotype was counted a single time. With a much larger clone just one base away, this may be a read error. The chain uses TRBV6-5 and TRBJ2-1, with TRBD2 identical over 9 bases. The CDR3 is 14 amino acids. Germline loops: CDR1 MNHEY, CDR2 SVGAGI. As DNA, the CDR3 is TGTGCCAGCACTTACGGGACTAGCCGAAATGAGCAGTTCTTC. This gives the protein CASTYGTSRNEQFF.

This clonotype has a count of ten or more. The chain has TRBV25-1 and TRBJ1-1; D is uncertain. Per germline, CDR1 MGHDK and CDR2 SYGVNS. Trimming stripped 4 bases from V and 3 bases from J, with 12 bases between. The CDR3 totals 14 residues. Here the CDR3 reads CASSALLGDTEAFF. CDR3 bases: TGTGCCAGCAGTGCCCTCCTGGGAGACACTGAAGCTTTCTTT.

This clonotype occurred many times. The gene calls are TRBV3-1 and TRBJ2-5; D is undetermined. This CDR3 spans 15 amino acids. V was pared by 0 bases and J by 6 bases, with 14 bases between. Germline-derived CDR1 and CDR2 are LGHDT and YNNKEL (reference sequence). The CDR3 loop is CASSQDTLAIKTQYF. The CDR3 bases are TGTGCCAGCAGCCAAGATACTTTGGCAATTAAGACCCAGTACTTC.

Note on this clonotype: A read error may explain this, as a much larger clone is one base away. The V call is TRBV27, the J call TRBJ1-6, with D perhaps matching TRBD1 (6 bases). With 7 bases removed from V and 7 bases from J, the gap between germline ends came to 20 bases. The CDR3 loop spans 16 amino acids. CDR1 and CDR2 from the germline V gene are MNHEY and SMNVEV (reference sequence). This CDR3 is CASIFYWGARNSPLHF. In DNA, the CDR3 is TGTGCCAGCATTTTCTATTGGGGGGCGCGAAATTCACCCCTCCACTTT.

In the case of this clonotype: A read error may explain this, as a much larger clone is one base away. The chain has TRBV6-2 or TRBV6-3 and TRBJ2-1, with TRBD2 identical over 13 bases. Germline V gene sequence: CDR1 MNHEY, CDR2 SVGEGT. V lost 1 base, J lost 15 bases, and 6 bases stayed unmatched. The CDR3 is made up of 14 amino acids. The CDR3 DNA is TGTGCCAGCAGTTACTTCCGGACTAGCGGGAGACCGTTCTTC. It yields the protein CASSYFRTSGRPFF.

With respect to this clonotype: At one end, the junction sequence differs from germline, possibly due to a read error. The rearrangement joins TRBV28 to TRBJ2-1, with D unclear. The CDR3 spans 20 residues. The germline CDR1 and CDR2 sequences are MDHEN and SYDVKM. The CDR3 DNA sequence: TGTGCCAGCAGTTCCCCAGGTTGGGTGGTACGCCCTGGCTCTTACAATAAGCAGTTCTTC. This translates into CASSSPGWVVRPGSYNKQFF.